This record covers a single TCR beta chain. This clone has just one count. Its cognate antigen has yet to be identified. Base qualities are not recorded, but no much larger clone differs from it by a single base. Library preparation used the immunoSEQ multiplex PCR assay. TCRdb obtained this table from immuneACCESS and retained in-frame rearrangements with V and J assigned. These tables miss some clones; where compared with another copy, unresolved V genes account for less than half of the shortfall, and the remainder is unexplained. In this sample the table shows over 2,000 clones, more than 13% of which occur a single time. The ten largest clones add up to approximately 10% of the sample. The data stem from a study of tumour-infiltrating T cells in Burkitt lymphoma (TCRdb year 2020). Study-level background: The Burkitt lymphoma cohort included around 82 patients and covered every epidemiological subtype of the disease. TCR repertoire data were compared against clinical outcome, and productive clonality predicted overall survival and progression-free survival independently of established prognostic factors such as age at diagnosis. Results the study describes overall, beyond this receptor: Several public clonotypes shared across numerous Burkitt lymphoma patients were found, and shared tumour neoantigen selection absent from diffuse large B-cell lymphoma was thereby suggested.

Including the terminal cysteine and phenylalanine, the CDR3 comprises 15 residues. The sequence is cut down to CDR3 DNA, 45 bases in frame from base 1. CDR1 and CDR2 were assigned from the germline V gene (reference sequence) as SEHNR and FQNEAQ. Trimming takes 10 bases off V and 3 bases off J; junction bases not matched to a gene: 12. The source of this sequence is a human donor with relapsed Burkitt lymphoma. The sequence joins TRBV7-9 to TRBJ2-3; the junction holds 8 bases that match TRBD1. The sample was tumor tissue from a relapse. The CDR3 protein: CATRGTGLHTDTQYF. The DNA sequence is TGTGCCACCCGGGGGACAGGTCTGCATACAGATACGCAGTATTTT.